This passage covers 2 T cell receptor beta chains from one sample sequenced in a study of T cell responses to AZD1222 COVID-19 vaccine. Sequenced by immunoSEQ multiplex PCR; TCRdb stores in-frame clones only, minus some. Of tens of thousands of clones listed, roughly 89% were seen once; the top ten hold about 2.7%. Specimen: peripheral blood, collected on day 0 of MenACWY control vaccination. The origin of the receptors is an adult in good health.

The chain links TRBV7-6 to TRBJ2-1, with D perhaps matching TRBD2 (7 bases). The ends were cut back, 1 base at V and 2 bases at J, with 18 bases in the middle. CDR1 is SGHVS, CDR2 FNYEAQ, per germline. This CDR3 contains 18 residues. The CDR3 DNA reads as TGTGCCAGCAGCTTAGGGGACCAAGGGGGGGTACCCTACAATGAGCAGTTCTTC. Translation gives CASSLGDQGGVPYNEQFF.

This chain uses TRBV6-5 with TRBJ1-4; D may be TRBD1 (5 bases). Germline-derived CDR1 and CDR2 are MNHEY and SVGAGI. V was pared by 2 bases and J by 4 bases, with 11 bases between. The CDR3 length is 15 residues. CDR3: CASSYTDRYNEKLFF. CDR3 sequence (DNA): TGTGCCAGCAGTTACACCGACAGATATAATGAAAAACTGTTTTTT.